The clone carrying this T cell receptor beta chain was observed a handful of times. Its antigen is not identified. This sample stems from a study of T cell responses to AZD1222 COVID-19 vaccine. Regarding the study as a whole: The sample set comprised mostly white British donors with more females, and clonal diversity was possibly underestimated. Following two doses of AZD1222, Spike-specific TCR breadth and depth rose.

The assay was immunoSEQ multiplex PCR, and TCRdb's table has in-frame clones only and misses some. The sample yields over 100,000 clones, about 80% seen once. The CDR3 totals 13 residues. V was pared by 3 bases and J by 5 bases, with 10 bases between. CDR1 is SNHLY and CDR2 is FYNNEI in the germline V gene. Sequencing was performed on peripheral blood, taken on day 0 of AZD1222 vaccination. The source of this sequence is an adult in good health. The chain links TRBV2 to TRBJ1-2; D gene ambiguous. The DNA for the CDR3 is TGTGCCAGCAGTGAGGGGATGCGGTATGGCTACACCTTC. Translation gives CASSEGMRYGYTF.